This T cell receptor (beta chain) is drawn from a study of control samples from healthy donors and cancer patients. V was clipped by 6 bases and J by 1 base; unmatched bases: 3. Per the germline V gene, CDR1 is SNHLY and CDR2 is FYNNEI. There are 13 residues in the CDR3. This table comes from immunoSEQ multiplex PCR, and its TCRdb copy is limited to in-frame clones, with some not included. The sample consists of roughly 200,000 clones, 90% to 95% of them appearing once. The rearrangement uses TRBV2 and TRBJ2-7, with 7 bases identical to TRBD2. Material for sequencing was blood. The receptor comes from a man aged 25 to 40 in good health. For the CDR3, the DNA is TGTGCCAGCAGAACTAGCGTATCCTACGAGCAGTACTTC. Protein sequence: CASRTSVSYEQYF.